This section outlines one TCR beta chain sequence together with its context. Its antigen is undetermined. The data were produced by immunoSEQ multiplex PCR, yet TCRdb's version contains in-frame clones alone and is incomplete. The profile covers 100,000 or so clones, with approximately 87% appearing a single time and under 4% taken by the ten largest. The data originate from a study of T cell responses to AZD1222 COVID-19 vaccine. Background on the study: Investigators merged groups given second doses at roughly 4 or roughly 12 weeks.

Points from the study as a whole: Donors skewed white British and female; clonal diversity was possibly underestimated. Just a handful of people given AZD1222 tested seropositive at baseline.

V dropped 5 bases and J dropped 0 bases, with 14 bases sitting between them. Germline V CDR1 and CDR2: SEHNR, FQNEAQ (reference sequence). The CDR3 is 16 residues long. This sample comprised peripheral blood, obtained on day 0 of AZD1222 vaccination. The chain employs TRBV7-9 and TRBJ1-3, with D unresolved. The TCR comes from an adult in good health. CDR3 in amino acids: CASSLPQRSSGNTIYF. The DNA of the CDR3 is TGTGCCAGCAGCCTTCCCCAGAGGAGCTCTGGAAACACCATATATTTT.